The sequence of this TCR beta chain was determined in a study of blood T cell repertoires in COVID-19. Study at large: In each case, the material was cDNA or gDNA derived from T cells, B-cell-depleted T cells, or PBMCs.

Under the authors' procedure: Nucleated cell counts were estimated from reference gene primer amplification. Repertoires were generated with immunoSEQ multiplex PCR, while TCRdb's copy carries only in-frame clones and drops some. V and J calls plus clone size are reproduced from that table; the DNA served to infer D and trimming. The sample contains around 140,000 clones, roughly 69% of which appear only once. CDR3 length: 13 amino acids. Trimming took 7 bases from V and 3 from J, leaving 10 bases between them. Germline V gene sequence: CDR1 KGHSY, CDR2 FQNENV. This chain joins TRBV16 and TRBJ1-5, with no clear D. This TCR was recovered from a woman aged 70-85 years with acute or convalescent COVID-19. The specimen was peripheral blood. CDR3 loop: CASTRADNQPQHF. The CDR3, as DNA: TGTGCCAGCACTAGAGCAGACAATCAGCCCCAGCATTTT.